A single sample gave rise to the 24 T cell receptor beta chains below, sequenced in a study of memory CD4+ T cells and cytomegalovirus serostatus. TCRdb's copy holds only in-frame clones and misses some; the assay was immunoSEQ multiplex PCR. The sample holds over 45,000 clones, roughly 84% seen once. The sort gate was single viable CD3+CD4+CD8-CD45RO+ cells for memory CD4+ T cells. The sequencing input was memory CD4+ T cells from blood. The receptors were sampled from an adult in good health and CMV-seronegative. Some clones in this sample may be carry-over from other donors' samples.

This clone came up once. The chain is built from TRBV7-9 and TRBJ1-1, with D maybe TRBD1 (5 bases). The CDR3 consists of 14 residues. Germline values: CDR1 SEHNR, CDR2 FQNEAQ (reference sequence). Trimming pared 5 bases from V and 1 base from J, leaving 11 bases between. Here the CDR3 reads CASSKGTANTEAFF. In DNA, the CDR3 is TGTGCCAGCAGCAAAGGGACGGCGAACACTGAAGCTTTCTTT.

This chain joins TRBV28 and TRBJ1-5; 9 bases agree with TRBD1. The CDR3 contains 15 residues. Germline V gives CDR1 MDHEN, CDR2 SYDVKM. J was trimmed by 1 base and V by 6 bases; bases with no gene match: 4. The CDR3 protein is CASSQTGGSNQPQHF. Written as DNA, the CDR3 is TGTGCCAGCAGCCAGACAGGGGGGAGCAATCAGCCCCAGCATTTT.

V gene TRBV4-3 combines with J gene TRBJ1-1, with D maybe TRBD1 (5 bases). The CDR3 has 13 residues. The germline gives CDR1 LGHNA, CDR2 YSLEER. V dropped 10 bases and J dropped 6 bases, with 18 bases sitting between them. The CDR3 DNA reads TGCGCCACTTCCCGGGACCCAAGGGCTGAAGCTTTCTTT. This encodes CATSRDPRAEAFF.

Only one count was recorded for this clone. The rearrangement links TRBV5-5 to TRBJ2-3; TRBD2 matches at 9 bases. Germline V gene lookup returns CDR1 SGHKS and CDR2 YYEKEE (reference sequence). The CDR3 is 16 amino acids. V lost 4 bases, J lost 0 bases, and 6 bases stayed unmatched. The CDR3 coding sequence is TGTGCCAGCAGCGAGACTAGCGGTTCTAGCACAGATACGCAGTATTTT. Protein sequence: CASSETSGSSTDTQYF.

The CDR3 nucleotides read TGTGCCAGCACCCACGGGACAGCTTTCAATCAGCCCCAGCATTTT. It codes for CASTHGTAFNQPQHF. The chain uses TRBV6-5 and TRBJ1-5; 7 positions agree with TRBD1. Germline loops: CDR1 MNHEY, CDR2 SVGAGI. After removal of 7 bases from V and 3 bases from J, the junction contained 9 bases not matched to a gene. CDR3 length: 15 amino acids.

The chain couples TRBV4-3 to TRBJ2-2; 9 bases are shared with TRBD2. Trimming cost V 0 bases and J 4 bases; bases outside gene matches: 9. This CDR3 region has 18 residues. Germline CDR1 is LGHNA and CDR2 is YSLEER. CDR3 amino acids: CASSQEGGLAAFTGELFF. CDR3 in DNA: TGCGCCAGCAGCCAAGAGGGGGGACTAGCCGCATTCACCGGGGAGCTGTTTTTT.

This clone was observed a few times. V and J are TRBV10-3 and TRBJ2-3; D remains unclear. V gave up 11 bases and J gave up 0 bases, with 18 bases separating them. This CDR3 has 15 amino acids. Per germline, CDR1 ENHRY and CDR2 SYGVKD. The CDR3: CAATSPMGSTDTQYF. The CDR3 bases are TGTGCCGCGACATCCCCGATGGGGAGCACAGATACGCAGTATTTT.

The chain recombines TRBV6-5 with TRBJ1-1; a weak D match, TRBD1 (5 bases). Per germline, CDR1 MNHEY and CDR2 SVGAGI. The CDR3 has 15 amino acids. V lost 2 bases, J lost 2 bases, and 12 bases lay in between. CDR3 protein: CASSYPRGGNTEAFF. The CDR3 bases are TGTGCCAGCAGTTACCCCCGGGGGGGAAACACTGAAGCTTTCTTT.

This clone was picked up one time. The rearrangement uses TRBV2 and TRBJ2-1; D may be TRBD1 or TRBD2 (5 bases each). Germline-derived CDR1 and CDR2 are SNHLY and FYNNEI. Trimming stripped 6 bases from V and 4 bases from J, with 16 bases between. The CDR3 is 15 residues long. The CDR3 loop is CASRTGTGPYNEQFF. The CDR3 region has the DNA TGTGCCAGCAGGACCGGGACCGGCCCGTACAATGAGCAGTTCTTC.

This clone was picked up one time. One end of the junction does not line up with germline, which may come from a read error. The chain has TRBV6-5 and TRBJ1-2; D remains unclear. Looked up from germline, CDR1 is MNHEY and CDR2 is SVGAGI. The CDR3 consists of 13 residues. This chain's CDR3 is CASSDSVNYGYTF. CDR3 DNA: TGTGCCAGCAGTGACTCAGTTAACTATGGCTACACCTTC.

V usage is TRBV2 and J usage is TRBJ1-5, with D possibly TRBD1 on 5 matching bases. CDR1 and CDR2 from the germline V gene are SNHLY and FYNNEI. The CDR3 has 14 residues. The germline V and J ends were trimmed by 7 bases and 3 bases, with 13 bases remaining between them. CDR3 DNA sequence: TGTGCCAGCACGAAAGGGACGAACAATCAGCCCCAGCATTTT. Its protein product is CASTKGTNNQPQHF.

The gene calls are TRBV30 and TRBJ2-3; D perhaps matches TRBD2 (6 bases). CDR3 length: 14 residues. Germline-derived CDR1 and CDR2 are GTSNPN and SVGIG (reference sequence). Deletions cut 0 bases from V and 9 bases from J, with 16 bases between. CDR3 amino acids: CAWSVGGVGYTQYF. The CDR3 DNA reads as TGTGCCTGGAGTGTAGGAGGGGTTGGTTACACGCAGTATTTT. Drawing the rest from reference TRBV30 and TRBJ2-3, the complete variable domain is SQTIHQWPATLVQPVGSPLSLECTVEGTSNPNLYWYRQAAGRGLQLLFYSVGIGQISSEVPQNLSASRPQDRQFILSSKKLLLSDSGFYLCAWSVGGVGYTQYFGPGTRLTVL.

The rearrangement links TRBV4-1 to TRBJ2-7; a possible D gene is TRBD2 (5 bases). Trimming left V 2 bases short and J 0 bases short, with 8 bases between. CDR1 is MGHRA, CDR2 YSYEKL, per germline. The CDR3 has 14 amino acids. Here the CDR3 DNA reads TGCGCCAGCAGCCAACAGCGGAGCTCCTACGAGCAGTACTTC. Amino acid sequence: CASSQQRSSYEQYF.

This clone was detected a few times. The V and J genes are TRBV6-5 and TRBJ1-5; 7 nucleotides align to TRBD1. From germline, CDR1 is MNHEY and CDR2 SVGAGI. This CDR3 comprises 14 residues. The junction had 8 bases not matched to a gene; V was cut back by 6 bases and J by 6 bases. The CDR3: CASRTGQESQPQHF. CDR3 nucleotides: TGTGCCAGCAGGACCGGACAGGAGAGTCAGCCCCAGCATTTT.

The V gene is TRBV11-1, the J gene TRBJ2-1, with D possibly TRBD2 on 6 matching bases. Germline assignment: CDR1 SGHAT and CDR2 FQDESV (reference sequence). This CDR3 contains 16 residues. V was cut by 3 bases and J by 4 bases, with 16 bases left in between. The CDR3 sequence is CASSLRVAARYNEQFF. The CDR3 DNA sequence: TGTGCCAGCAGCTTGAGGGTAGCGGCGAGATACAATGAGCAGTTCTTC.

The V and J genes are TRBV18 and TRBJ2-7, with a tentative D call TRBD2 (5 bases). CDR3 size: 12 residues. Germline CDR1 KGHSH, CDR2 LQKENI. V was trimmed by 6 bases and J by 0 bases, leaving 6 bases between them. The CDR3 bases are TGTGCCAGCTCGGACTCCTCCTACGAGCAGTACTTC. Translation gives CASSDSSYEQYF.

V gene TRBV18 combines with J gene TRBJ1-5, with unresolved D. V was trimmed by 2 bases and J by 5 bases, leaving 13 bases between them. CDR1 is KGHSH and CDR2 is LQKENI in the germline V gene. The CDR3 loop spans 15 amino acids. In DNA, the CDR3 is TGTGCCAGCTCACCAAACCCGGGCAGACATCAGCCCCAGCATTTT. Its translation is CASSPNPGRHQPQHF. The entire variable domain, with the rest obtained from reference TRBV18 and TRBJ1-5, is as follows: NAGVMQNPRHLVRRRGQEARLRCSPMKGHSHVYWYRQLPEEGLKFMVYLQKENIIDESGMPKERFSAEFPKEGPSILRIQQVVRGDSAAYFCASSPNPGRHQPQHFGDGTRLSIL.

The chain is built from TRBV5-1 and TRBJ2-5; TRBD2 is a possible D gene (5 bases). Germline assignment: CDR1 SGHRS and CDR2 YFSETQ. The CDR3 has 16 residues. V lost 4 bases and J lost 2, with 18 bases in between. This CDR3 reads CASSPVGFGVQETQYF. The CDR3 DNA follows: TGCGCCAGCAGCCCGGTGGGGTTCGGGGTACAAGAGACCCAGTACTTC.

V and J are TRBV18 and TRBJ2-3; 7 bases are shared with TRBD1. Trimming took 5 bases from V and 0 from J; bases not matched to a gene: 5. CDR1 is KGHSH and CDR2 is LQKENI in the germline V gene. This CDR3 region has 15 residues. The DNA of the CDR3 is TGTGCCAGCTCATGGGACAGCTATAGCACAGATACGCAGTATTTT. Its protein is CASSWDSYSTDTQYF.

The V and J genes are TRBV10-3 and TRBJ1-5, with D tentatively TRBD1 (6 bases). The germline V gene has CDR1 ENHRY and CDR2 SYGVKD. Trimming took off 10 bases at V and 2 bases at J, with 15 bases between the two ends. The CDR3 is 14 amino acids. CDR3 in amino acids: CATGTPSGNQPQHF. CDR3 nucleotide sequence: TGTGCCACCGGGACACCTAGTGGCAATCAGCCCCAGCATTTT.

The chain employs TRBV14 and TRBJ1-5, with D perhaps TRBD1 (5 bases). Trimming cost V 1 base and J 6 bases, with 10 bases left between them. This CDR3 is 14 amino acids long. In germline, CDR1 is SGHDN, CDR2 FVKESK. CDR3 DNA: TGTGCCAGCAGCCAAGCTAGGGGTCCTCAGCCCCAGCATTTT. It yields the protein CASSQARGPQPQHF.

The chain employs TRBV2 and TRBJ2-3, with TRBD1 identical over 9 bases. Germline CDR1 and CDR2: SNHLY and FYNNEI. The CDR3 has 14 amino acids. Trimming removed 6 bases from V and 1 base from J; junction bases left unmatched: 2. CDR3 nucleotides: TGTGCCAGCAGGCGGGACAGGGGCACAGATACGCAGTATTTT. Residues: CASRRDRGTDTQYF.

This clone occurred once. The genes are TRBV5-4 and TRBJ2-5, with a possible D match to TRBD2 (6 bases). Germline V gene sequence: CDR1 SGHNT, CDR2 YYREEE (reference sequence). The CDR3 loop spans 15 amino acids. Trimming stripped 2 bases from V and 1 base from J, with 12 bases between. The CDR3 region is CASSFGSGSQETQYF. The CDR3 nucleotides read TGTGCCAGCAGCTTCGGTAGCGGCAGCCAAGAGACCCAGTACTTC.

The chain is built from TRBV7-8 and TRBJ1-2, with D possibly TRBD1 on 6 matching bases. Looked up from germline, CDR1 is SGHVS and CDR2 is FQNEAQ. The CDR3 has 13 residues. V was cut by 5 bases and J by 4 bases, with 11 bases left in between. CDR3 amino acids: CASSKQGFYGYTF. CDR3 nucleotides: TGTGCCAGCAGCAAACAGGGTTTCTATGGCTACACCTTC.